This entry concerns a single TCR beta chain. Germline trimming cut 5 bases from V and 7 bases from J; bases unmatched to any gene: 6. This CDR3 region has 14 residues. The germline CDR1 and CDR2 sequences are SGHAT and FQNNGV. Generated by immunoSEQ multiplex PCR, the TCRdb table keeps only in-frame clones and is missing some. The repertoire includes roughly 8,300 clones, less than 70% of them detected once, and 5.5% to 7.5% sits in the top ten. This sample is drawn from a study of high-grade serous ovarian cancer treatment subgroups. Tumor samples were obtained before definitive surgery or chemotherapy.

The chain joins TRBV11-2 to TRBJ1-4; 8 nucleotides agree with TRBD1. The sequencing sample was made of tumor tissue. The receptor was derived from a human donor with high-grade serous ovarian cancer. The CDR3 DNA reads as TGTGCCAGCAGCGCGAGGGACAGGAGTGAAAAACTGTTTTTT. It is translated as CASSARDRSEKLFF.